The 23 T cell receptor beta chains reported below all come from one sample, sequenced in a study of T cells in women clearing cervical HPV infection listed by TCRdb under 2018. Libraries were prepared through the immunoSEQ multiplex PCR assay. TCRdb re-hosts the immuneACCESS table, in-frame sequences only. Its copies lack some clones; in the studies checked, an unresolved V gene accounts for under half of them, and the cause for the rest is not known. The table for this sample lists just under 35,000 clones. In total, the top ten clones hold 1.6% of the sample. Sequencing was carried out using blood buffy coat. These receptors came from a woman between 18 and 70 years old with a cervical HPV16 infection that either progressed to CIN3+ or cleared (not recorded which).

As concerns this clone: The read comes to an end 3 residues before the CDR3 does, leaving the germline J gene to fill in the end. V gene TRBV2 combines with J gene TRBJ2-5; 11 bases are shared with TRBD2. Trimming removed 1 base from V and 5 bases from J; junction bases left unmatched: 0. Germline CDR1 and CDR2: SNHLY and FYNNEI. This CDR3 has 14 residues. The CDR3 protein is CASSEGLAGETQYF. CDR3 bases read: TGTGCCAGCAGTGAAGGACTAGCGGGGGAGACC.

CDR3 protein: CASSDWTMNSNQPQHF. The part of the CDR3 DNA that was read is TGTGCCAGCAGTGATTGGACAATGAATAGCAATCAGCCC. V and J are TRBV6-1 and TRBJ1-5; D perhaps matches TRBD1 (5 bases). Read data end 3 residues before the CDR3 end; the end is taken from the germline J gene. CDR1 MNHNS and CDR2 SASEGT come from the germline V gene. V dropped 3 bases and J dropped 0 bases, with 12 bases sitting between them. The CDR3 contains 16 residues.

Of note for this clone: The read is 3 residues too short to cover the CDR3 end, so that end is filled in from the germline J gene. V is TRBV9 and J is TRBJ2-4; D not resolved. Looked up from germline, CDR1 is SGDLS and CDR2 is YYNGEE. V lost 0 bases, J lost 7 bases, and 8 bases lay in between. CDR3 size: 13 residues. The sequenced part of the CDR3 DNA is TGTGCCAGCAGCGTAGATACGAGGAACATT. As protein: CASSVDTRNI. Given in full, the CDR3 is CASSVDTRNIQYF.

Comments on this clone: The sequenced fragment ends 3 residues before the CDR3 boundary, so the rest is inferred from the germline J gene. The rearrangement uses TRBV6-2 or TRBV6-3 and TRBJ2-5; TRBD1 might be the D (6 bases). The ends were cut back, 6 bases at V and 1 base at J, with 18 bases in the middle. Germline CDR1 reads MNHEY; CDR2 reads SVGEGT. This CDR3 has 16 residues. This CDR3 is CASRKTLGTSQETQYF. The CDR3 DNA, read in part, is TGTGCCAGCAGAAAAACCCTCGGGACATCCCAAGAGACC.

As to this clone: The read falls 3 residues short of the CDR3 end, and the missing part is taken from the germline J gene. The chain joins TRBV5-1 to TRBJ2-2, with a possible D match to TRBD1 (6 bases). CDR1 is SGHRS and CDR2 is YFSETQ in the germline V gene. Trimming removed 2 bases from V and 3 bases from J, with 11 bases in between. This CDR3 contains 15 residues. CDR3 bases read: TGCGCCAGCAGCTTACAGGGCGCCGACACCGGGGAG. Amino acids: CASSLQGADTGE. The full CDR3 is CASSLQGADTGELFF.

A note on this clone: The read halts 3 residues ahead of the CDR3 end, with the missing end drawn from the germline J gene. The chain joins TRBV7-2 to TRBJ1-2; D call uncertain. Between the trimmed V and J ends, which lost 5 bases and 1 base, there was a span of 14 bases. Germline CDR1 SGHTA, CDR2 FQGNSA. This CDR3 is 15 amino acids long. The CDR3 here is CASSPSPQVNYGYTF. The part of the CDR3 DNA that was read is TGTGCCAGCAGCCCGAGTCCCCAGGTTAACTATGGC.

Concerning this clone itself: The sequence runs out 3 residues before the end of the CDR3; the remainder is reconstructed from the germline J gene. The rearrangement joins TRBV6-2 or TRBV6-3 to TRBJ2-1; D perhaps matches TRBD2 (5 bases). Germline V gene lookup returns CDR1 MNHEY and CDR2 SVGEGT. The V end was cut by 6 bases, the J end by 5 bases, with 11 bases between. This CDR3 spans 13 amino acids. The DNA read from the CDR3 is TGTGCCAGCAGGGTTACGAGGGACAATGAG. It yields the protein CASRVTRDNE. The complete CDR3 protein is CASRVTRDNEQFF.

Remarks on this clone: The CDR3 end is not reached by the read, which stops 3 residues before it; the germline J gene fills it in. V usage is TRBV14 and J usage is TRBJ1-1; 10 bases are a match to TRBD1. Trimming at V came to 2 bases and at J to 1 base, leaving 10 bases not matched to a gene. The CDR3 loop spans 18 amino acids. Germline-derived CDR1 and CDR2 are SGHDN and FVKESK. The chain's CDR3 is CASSQLTGGRLGNTEAFF. The sequenced part of the CDR3 DNA is TGTGCCAGCAGCCAATTGACAGGGGGCCGCCTAGGGAACACTGAA.

A word on this clone: From the germline J gene comes the end of the CDR3, since the read stops 3 residues before it. The rearrangement joins TRBV27 to TRBJ1-4; no reliable D call. CDR1 MNHEY and CDR2 SMNVEV come from the germline V gene (reference sequence). The CDR3 spans 15 residues. The V end was cut by 3 bases, the J end by 8 bases, with 16 bases between. The CDR3: CASSFQHRVNEKLFF. The sequenced CDR3 bases are TGTGCCAGCAGTTTCCAGCATAGGGTAAACGAAAAA.

The CDR3 protein is CAFLRAGGAYNEQFF. CDR3 DNA (partial): TGTGCCTTCCTTCGAGCGGGGGGTGCCTACAATGAG. The V call is TRBV30, the J call TRBJ2-1, with TRBD2 matching over 9 bases. Coverage ceases 3 residues before the CDR3 finishes, and the germline J gene fills in the end. This CDR3 spans 15 amino acids. Germline CDR1 GTSNPN, CDR2 SVGIG (reference sequence). The V gene end was trimmed by 7 bases and the J gene end by 2 bases; junction bases not matched to a gene: 9.

The part of the CDR3 DNA that was read is TGTGCCAGCTCACTAGCGGGAGAGGACGAC. Translation: CASSLAGEDD. The full CDR3 protein reads CASSLAGEDDYTF. This chain uses TRBV18 with TRBJ1-2; no reliable D call. The read stops 3 residues short of the end of the CDR3; the missing end is completed from the germline J gene. Per germline, CDR1 KGHSH and CDR2 LQKENI. This CDR3 contains 13 residues.

A note on this clone: The read stops 3 residues short of the end of the CDR3; the missing end is completed from the germline J gene. This sequence joins TRBV5-1 and TRBJ1-2; D call uncertain. Trimming removed 0 bases from V and 4 bases from J, with 7 bases in between. Germline assignment: CDR1 SGHRS and CDR2 YFSETQ. This CDR3 is built from 13 residues. The covered CDR3 bases are TGCGCCAGCAGCTTGGATCGGGGCTATGGC. It encodes CASSLDRGYG. The whole CDR3 region reads CASSLDRGYGYTF. The whole variable domain, filled in from reference TRBV5-1 and TRBJ1-2, reads KAGVTQTPRYLIKTRGQQVTLSCSPISGHRSVSWYQQTPGQGLQFLFEYFSETQRNKGNFPGRFSGRQFSNSRSEMNVSTLELGDSALYLCASSLDRGYGYTFGSGTRLTVV.

Concerning this clone: The read is 3 residues too short to cover the CDR3 end, so that end is filled in from the germline J gene. The rearrangement links TRBV18 to TRBJ1-2, with 8 positions matching TRBD1. Germline V gene data show CDR1 as KGHSH and CDR2 as LQKENI. The CDR3 is 14 residues long. CDR3 DNA (partial): TGTGCCAGCTCCGATGACAGGGGAGCAGATACC. Its protein is CASSDDRGADT. The complete CDR3 sequence is CASSDDRGADTYTF.

As regards this clone: The read finishes 3 residues shy of the CDR3 end, and the germline J gene is used to complete it. The chain recombines TRBV18 with TRBJ2-3, with 7 bases matching TRBD2. From germline, CDR1 is KGHSH and CDR2 LQKENI. The CDR3 covers 13 residues. The CDR3 bases that were read are TGTGCCAGCTCACCAGGCGGGGGAGAGCCG. This gives the protein CASSPGGGEP. From start to end, the CDR3 is CASSPGGGEPQYF.

Worth noting for this clone: The read gets to within 3 residues of the CDR3 end, and the germline J gene fills in the rest. The gene calls are TRBV5-1 and TRBJ2-6; D unclear. CDR3 length: 16 amino acids. Germline CDR1 and CDR2: SGHRS and YFSETQ. V was shortened by 3 bases and J by 4 bases, with 14 bases between the two germline ends. CDR3 protein: CASSSPRGVGANVLTF. The CDR3 bases that were read are TGCGCCAGCAGCTCCCCTCGCGGCGTAGGGGCCAACGTC.

On this clone: The read halts 3 residues ahead of the CDR3 end, with the missing end drawn from the germline J gene. The chain carries TRBV20-1 and TRBJ1-1; D is unresolved. In germline, CDR1 is DFQATT, CDR2 SNEGSKA (reference sequence). V was trimmed by 1 base and J by 7 bases, leaving 4 bases between them. This CDR3 contains 10 residues. The part of the CDR3 DNA that was read is TGCAGTGCTAGAGTCAATGAA. Its translation: CSARVNE. The complete CDR3 protein is CSARVNEAFF.

Comments on this clone: The read comes to an end 3 residues before the CDR3 does, leaving the germline J gene to fill in the end. The genes are TRBV7-2 and TRBJ2-7; 7 bases agree with TRBD1. Per the germline V gene, CDR1 is SGHTA and CDR2 is FQGNSA. V lost 0 bases to trimming and J lost 2 bases; unmatched junction nucleotides: 4. CDR3 size: 15 residues. CDR3 bases read: TGTGCCAGCAGCTTAGCTTCCGGGACAGCCTACGAG. Translating it yields CASSLASGTAYE. The full CDR3 sequence reads CASSLASGTAYEQYF.

Concerning this clone itself: Read coverage stops 3 residues before the CDR3 terminus; the germline J gene supplies the remainder. The gene calls are TRBV5-1 and TRBJ2-1; 7 bases match TRBD2. CDR3 length: 16 residues. The germline V gene encodes CDR1 SGHRS and CDR2 YFSETQ. The trim removed 5 bases at V and 0 bases at J, leaving 8 bases unmatched. Here the CDR3 reads CASRLPSGSSYNEQFF. The CDR3 DNA, read in part, is TGCGCCAGCAGGCTTCCTAGCGGAAGCTCCTACAATGAG.

With regard to this clone: Read coverage stops 3 residues before the CDR3 terminus; the germline J gene supplies the remainder. V usage is TRBV9 and J usage is TRBJ2-5, with D possibly being TRBD2 (9 bases). CDR1 SGDLS and CDR2 YYNGEE come from the germline V gene. CDR3 length equals 16 residues. The V and J ends lost 4 bases and 7 bases respectively, with 23 bases between them. This chain's CDR3 is CASSPSGDRFPGTQYF. The CDR3 bases that were read are TGTGCCAGCAGCCCTAGCGGGGACAGGTTCCCGGGGACC.

Turning to this clone: The read finishes 3 residues shy of the CDR3 end, and the germline J gene is used to complete it. The J gene is TRBJ2-3, the V gene TRBV30; perhaps TRBD2 as D (5 bases). This CDR3 spans 13 amino acids. Germline V gene sequence: CDR1 GTSNPN, CDR2 SVGIG (reference sequence). The CDR3 bases that were read are TGTGCCTGGAGTGTACTAGGGAAAGAGACG. This translates into CAWSVLGKET. The whole CDR3 region reads CAWSVLGKETQYF.

This clone is labeled medium-sized based on frequency. From the germline J gene comes the end of the CDR3, since the read stops 3 residues before it. The V gene is TRBV14, the J gene TRBJ2-3; D not certain. The CDR3 has 13 amino acids. Looked up from germline, CDR1 is SGHDN and CDR2 is FVKESK. V lost 4 bases and J lost 4, with 9 bases in between. CDR3 in amino acids: CASSRLGADTQYF. The part of the CDR3 DNA that was read is TGTGCCAGCAGCCGTCTCGGTGCAGATACG.

With regard to this clone: The sequence runs out 3 residues before the end of the CDR3; the remainder is reconstructed from the germline J gene. This chain joins TRBV5-1 and TRBJ2-2; D uncertain. The V end was cut by 0 bases, the J end by 0 bases, with 6 bases between. This CDR3 comprises 15 residues. The V gene's germline CDR1 is SGHRS and CDR2 YFSETQ. The part of the CDR3 DNA that was read is TGCGCCAGCAGCTTGGACAGAGCGAACACCGGGGAG. Amino acids: CASSLDRANTGE. In full, the CDR3 reads CASSLDRANTGELFF.

Concerning this clone: The read gets to within 3 residues of the CDR3 end, and the germline J gene fills in the rest. V usage is TRBV18 and J usage is TRBJ1-2; 8 nucleotides line up with TRBD1. V shed 2 bases, J shed 0 bases, and the junction held 8 bases outside the gene matches. CDR1 is KGHSH, CDR2 LQKENI, per germline. The CDR3 totals 17 residues. The CDR3: CASSPSGQENSNYGYTF. The CDR3 bases that were read are TGTGCCAGCTCACCATCGGGACAGGAGAACTCTAACTATGGC.